This T cell receptor (beta chain) was identified in a study of blood T cell repertoires in COVID-19. In the original analysis: Reference gene primer amplification gave estimated nucleated cell counts. The assay was immunoSEQ multiplex PCR, and TCRdb's table has in-frame clones only and misses some. D and trimming come from the DNA, and the V and J calls and clone size come from that table. The profile shows about 240,000 clones, 88% of them singletons. This clone was picked up a small number of times. The CDR3 is 13 residues long. In germline, CDR1 is SGHRS, CDR2 YFSETQ. Trimming took 4 bases from V and 10 from J, leaving 12 bases between them.

The sample taken for sequencing was peripheral blood. This TCR was recovered from a woman aged 35 to 49 who had recovered from COVID-19. The J gene is TRBJ1-6, the V gene TRBV5-1; D unclear. DNA of the CDR3: TGCGCCAGCAGCCGTACAGAGCTGTCACCCCTCCACTTT. Translating gives CASSRTELSPLHF.